The 3 T cell receptor beta chains in this list originate from one sample, sequenced in a study of beta chain features in type 1 diabetes. Reverse transcribing all isolated RNA meant expressed TCRB transcripts were sequenced. The method was immunoSEQ multiplex PCR; TCRdb's version includes in-frame clones alone and lacks a portion of them. Here the sample spans about 150,000 clones, about 7.3% being singletons. The sample taken for sequencing was central memory CD4+ T cells from blood. The receptor set was obtained from a man in his late teens or twenties in good health.

The chain joins TRBV15 to TRBJ2-7; no clear D gene. Germline V gene lookup returns CDR1 LNHNV and CDR2 YYDKDF (reference sequence). This CDR3 is 14 amino acids long. Trimming removed 0 bases at V and 0 bases at J, with 6 bases between. The CDR3: CATSRDPSSYEQYF. CDR3 bases: TGTGCCACCAGCAGAGATCCGTCCTCCTACGAGCAGTACTTC.

The V gene is TRBV19, the J gene TRBJ2-7; D may be TRBD1 (5 bases). The germline V gene has CDR1 LNHDA and CDR2 SQIVND (reference sequence). This CDR3 spans 11 amino acids. V was cut by 6 bases and J by 3 bases, with 6 bases left in between. The CDR3 nucleotides are TGTGCCAGTAGGCAGGGCTACGAGCAGTACTTC. Translation gives CASRQGYEQYF.

A word on this clone: This CDR3 is also generated by other DNA sequences in the sample. The genes are TRBV11-2 and TRBJ2-3; D possibly corresponds to TRBD2 (5 bases). The CDR3 is made up of 14 amino acids. Germline lookup yields CDR1 SGHAT and CDR2 FQNNGV. With 5 bases removed from V and 0 bases from J, the gap between germline ends came to 9 bases. The CDR3 reads CASSLGLSTDTQYF. The CDR3 bases are TGTGCCAGCAGCCTCGGACTTAGCACAGATACGCAGTATTTT. The whole variable domain, remainder taken from reference TRBV11-2 and TRBJ2-3, is EAGVAQSPRYKIIEKRQSVAFWCNPISGHATLYWYQQILGQGPKLLIQFQNNGVVDDSQLPKDRFSAERLKGVDSTLKIQPAKLEDSAVYLCASSLGLSTDTQYFGPGTRLTVL.